This T cell receptor (beta chain) was sequenced in a study of metastatic and nonmetastatic thyroid tumors. Overall study: For malignant and benign thyroid patients, tumor or nodule tissue and blood were the sources whose repertoires were compared.

This clone was seen many times. TCRdb re-clonotyped the PCR reads through MiXCR. This sample yields tens of thousands of clones, of which about 12% are seen a single time; 7% to 10% belongs to the top ten. Among the patients, none had received any treatment before thyroid surgery. V was clipped by 3 bases and J by 4 bases; unmatched bases: 5. This CDR3 comprises 15 residues. Germline lookup yields CDR1 LGHDT and CDR2 YNNKEL (reference sequence). V gene TRBV3-1 combines with J gene TRBJ1-3, with 8 bases lining up with TRBD1. Sequenced material: tumor tissue. This sequence was found in a female donor with papillary thyroid cancer or a benign thyroid nodule (not recorded which). Some clones in this sample may be carry-over from other donors' samples. The CDR3 sequence: CASSQGRTGGNTIYF. The CDR3 nucleotides are TGTGCCAGCAGCCAGGGCAGGACAGGGGGAAACACCATATATTTT.